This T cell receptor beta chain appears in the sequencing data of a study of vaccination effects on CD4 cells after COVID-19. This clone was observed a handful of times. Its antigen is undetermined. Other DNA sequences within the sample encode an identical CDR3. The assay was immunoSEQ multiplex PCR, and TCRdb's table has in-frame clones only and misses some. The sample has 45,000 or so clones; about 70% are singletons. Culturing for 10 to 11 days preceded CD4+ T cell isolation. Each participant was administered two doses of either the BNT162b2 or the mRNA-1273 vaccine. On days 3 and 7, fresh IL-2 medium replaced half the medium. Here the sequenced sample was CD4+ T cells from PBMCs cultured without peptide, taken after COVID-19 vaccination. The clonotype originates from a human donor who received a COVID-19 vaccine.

The DNA of the CDR3 is TGTGCCAGCAGCCAAGGGGGGAAAGAGACCCAGTACTTC. This gives the protein CASSQGGKETQYF. The rearrangement joins TRBV3-1 (or the pseudogene TRBV3-2) to TRBJ2-5, with D possibly being TRBD1 or TRBD2 (5 bases each). Trimming took 1 base from V and 3 from J, leaving 6 bases between them. CDR3 size: 13 residues. CDR1 is LGHDT, CDR2 YNNKEL, per germline (reference sequence).